This T cell receptor (beta chain) was captured in a study of OX40 agonist ivuxolimab in advanced cancers. With 6 bases removed from V and 6 bases from J, the gap between germline ends came to 15 bases. This CDR3 is built from 14 residues. Germline V CDR1 and CDR2: WNHNN, SYGVQD (reference sequence). Here immunoSEQ multiplex PCR was the method, and the copy in TCRdb shows in-frame clones only, minus some. Of tens of thousands of clones in the sample, approximately 85% were seen once. The chain couples TRBV10-1 to TRBJ2-1, with D possibly TRBD2 on 6 matching bases. This TCR came from an adult with an advanced solid tumor such as melanoma, head and neck, liver or kidney cancer. The sequencing here drew on CD4+ or CD8+ T cells sorted from blood, taken in a trial of the OX40 agonist ivuxolimab. The CDR3 DNA follows: TGCGCCAGCAGCCCGGGACTCCGGGTCAATGAGCAGTTCTTC. This sequence encodes CASSPGLRVNEQFF.